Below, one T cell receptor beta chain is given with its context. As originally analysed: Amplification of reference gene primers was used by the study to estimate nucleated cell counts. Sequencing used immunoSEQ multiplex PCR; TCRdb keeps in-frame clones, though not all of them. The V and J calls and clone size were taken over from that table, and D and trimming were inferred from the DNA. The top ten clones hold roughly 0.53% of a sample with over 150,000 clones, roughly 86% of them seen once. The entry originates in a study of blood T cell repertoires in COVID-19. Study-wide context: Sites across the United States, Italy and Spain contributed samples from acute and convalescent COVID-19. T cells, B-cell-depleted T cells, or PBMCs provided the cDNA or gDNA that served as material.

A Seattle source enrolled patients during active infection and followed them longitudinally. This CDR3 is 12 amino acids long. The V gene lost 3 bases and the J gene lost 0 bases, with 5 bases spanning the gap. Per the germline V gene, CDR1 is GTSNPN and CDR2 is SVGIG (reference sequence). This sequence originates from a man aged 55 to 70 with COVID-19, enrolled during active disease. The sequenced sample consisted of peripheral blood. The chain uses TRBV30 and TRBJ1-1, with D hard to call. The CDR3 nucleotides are TGTGCCTGGAGGAGGTTGAACACTGAAGCTTTCTTT. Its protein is CAWRRLNTEAFF. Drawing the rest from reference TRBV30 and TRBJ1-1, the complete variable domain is SQTIHQWPATLVQPVGSPLSLECTVEGTSNPNLYWYRQAAGRGLQLLFYSVGIGQISSEVPQNLSASRPQDRQFILSSKKLLLSDSGFYLCAWRRLNTEAFFGQGTRLTVV.